This TCR beta chain stems from a study of shared clonotypes between healthy human individuals. Study-wide findings and caveats: Only blood was sampled, and tissue TCR repertoires likely differ from blood ones. The study found about 4.6% of naive CD4 clonotypes shared across several donors. The low donor count limited represented genetic and exposure-history diversity.

In germline, CDR1 is MDHEN, CDR2 SYDVKM. The CDR3 spans 16 residues. V dropped 5 bases and J dropped 2 bases, with 18 bases sitting between them. Concerning this clone itself: Its antigen remains unknown.

CD45RO-negative cells were positively selected for CCR7, leaving out terminally differentiated effector memory CD45RA+ cells. Healthy HIV-negative adults with no recent acute infections or vaccinations were recruited as donors. Clones were read by immunoSEQ multiplex PCR, and TCRdb kept only the in-frame ones, dropping some. The table includes about 600,000 clones, roughly 96% detected once. Sequenced input: naive CD8+ T cells sorted from blood. This rearrangement joins TRBV28 to TRBJ1-1; D is unclear. The TCR originated in a woman in her twenties or thirties in good health. CDR3 bases: TGTGCCAGCAGTCCCCTACAGTTCCCTAGAAACACTGAAGCTTTCTTT. Residues: CASSPLQFPRNTEAFF.